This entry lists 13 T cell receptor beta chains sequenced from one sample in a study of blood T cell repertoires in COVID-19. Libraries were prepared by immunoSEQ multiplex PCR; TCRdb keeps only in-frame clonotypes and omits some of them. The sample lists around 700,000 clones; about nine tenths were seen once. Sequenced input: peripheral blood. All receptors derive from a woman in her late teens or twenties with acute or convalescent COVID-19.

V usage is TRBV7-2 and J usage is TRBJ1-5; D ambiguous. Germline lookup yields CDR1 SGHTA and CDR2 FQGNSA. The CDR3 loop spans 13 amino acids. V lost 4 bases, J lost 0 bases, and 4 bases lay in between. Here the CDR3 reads CASSSGSNQPQHF. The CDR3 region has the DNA TGTGCCAGCAGCTCAGGTAGCAATCAGCCCCAGCATTTT.

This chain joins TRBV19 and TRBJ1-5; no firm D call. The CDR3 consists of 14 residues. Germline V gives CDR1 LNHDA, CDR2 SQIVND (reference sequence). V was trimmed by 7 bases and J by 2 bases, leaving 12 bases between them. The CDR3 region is CASTPLGGNQPQHF. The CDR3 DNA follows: TGTGCCAGTACCCCATTAGGAGGCAATCAGCCCCAGCATTTT.

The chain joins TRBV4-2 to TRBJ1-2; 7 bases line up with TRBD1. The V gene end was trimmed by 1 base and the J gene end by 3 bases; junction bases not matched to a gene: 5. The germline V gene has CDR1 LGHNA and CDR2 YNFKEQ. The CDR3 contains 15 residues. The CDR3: CASSQVGQDHYGYTF. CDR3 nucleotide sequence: TGTGCCAGCAGCCAAGTCGGACAGGACCACTATGGCTACACCTTC.

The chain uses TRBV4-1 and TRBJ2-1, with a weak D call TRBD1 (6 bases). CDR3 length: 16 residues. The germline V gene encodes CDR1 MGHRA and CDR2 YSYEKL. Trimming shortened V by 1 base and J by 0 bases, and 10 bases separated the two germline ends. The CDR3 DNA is TGCGCCAGCAGCCAAGGAGACAGGCGCTCCTACAATGAGCAGTTCTTC. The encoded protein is CASSQGDRRSYNEQFF.

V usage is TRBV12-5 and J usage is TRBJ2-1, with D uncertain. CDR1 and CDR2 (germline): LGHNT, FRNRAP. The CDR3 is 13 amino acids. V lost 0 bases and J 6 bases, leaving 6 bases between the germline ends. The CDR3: CASGLVQCNEQFF. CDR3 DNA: TGTGCTAGTGGTTTGGTACAGTGCAATGAGCAGTTCTTC.

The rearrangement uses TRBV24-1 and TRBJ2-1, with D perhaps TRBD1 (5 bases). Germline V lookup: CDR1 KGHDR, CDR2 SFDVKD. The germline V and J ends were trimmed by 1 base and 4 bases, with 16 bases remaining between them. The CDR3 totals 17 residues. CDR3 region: CATSDLRGAPPYNEQFF. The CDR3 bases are TGTGCCACCAGTGATTTAAGGGGTGCCCCTCCTTACAATGAGCAGTTCTTC.

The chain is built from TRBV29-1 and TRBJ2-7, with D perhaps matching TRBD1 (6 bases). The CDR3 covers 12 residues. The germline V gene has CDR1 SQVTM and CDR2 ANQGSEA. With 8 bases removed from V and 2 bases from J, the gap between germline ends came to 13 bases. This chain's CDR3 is CSTRDTTYEQYF. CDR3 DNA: TGCAGCACCAGGGACACGACCTACGAGCAGTACTTC.

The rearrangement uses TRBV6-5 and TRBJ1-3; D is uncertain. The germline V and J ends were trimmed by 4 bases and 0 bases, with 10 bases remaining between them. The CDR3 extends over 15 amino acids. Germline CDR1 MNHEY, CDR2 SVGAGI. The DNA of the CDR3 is TGTGCCAGCAGTTTCCTGACAAGCTCTGGAAACACCATATATTTT. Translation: CASSFLTSSGNTIYF.

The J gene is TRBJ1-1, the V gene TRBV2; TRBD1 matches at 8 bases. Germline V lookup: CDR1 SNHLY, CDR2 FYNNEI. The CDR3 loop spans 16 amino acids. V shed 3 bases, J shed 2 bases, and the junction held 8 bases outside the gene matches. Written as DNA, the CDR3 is TGTGCCAGCAGTGACAACCAGGGGGCCTCAAACACTGAAGCTTTCTTT. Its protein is CASSDNQGASNTEAFF.

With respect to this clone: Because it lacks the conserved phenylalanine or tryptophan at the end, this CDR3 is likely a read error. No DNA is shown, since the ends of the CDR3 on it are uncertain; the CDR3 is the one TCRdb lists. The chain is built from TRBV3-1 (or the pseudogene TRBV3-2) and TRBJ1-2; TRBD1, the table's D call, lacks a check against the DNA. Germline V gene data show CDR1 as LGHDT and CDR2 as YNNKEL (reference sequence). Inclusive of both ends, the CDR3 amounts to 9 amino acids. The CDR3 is CASSHDRDV.

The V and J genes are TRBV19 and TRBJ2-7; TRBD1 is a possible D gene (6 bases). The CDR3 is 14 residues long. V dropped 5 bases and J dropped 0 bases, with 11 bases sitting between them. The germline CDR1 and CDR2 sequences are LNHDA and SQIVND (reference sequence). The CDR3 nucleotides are TGTGCCAGTAGTGACCGGGACACCTCCTACGAGCAGTACTTC. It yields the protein CASSDRDTSYEQYF.

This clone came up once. CDR3 DNA sequence: TGCAGTTTTGCGGGGTGGGGGGCAGATACGCAGTATTTT. Protein: CSFAGWGADTQYF. This chain links TRBV29-1 with TRBJ2-3, with D possibly matching TRBD2 (6 bases). Germline CDR1 reads SQVTM; CDR2 reads ANQGSEA. The CDR3 extends over 13 amino acids.

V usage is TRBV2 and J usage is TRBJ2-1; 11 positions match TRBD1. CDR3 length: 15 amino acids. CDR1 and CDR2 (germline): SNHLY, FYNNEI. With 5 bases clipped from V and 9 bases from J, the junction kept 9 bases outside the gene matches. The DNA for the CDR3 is TGTGCCAGCAGTTTTAAGGACAGGGGGCGTGGTGAGCAGTTCTTC. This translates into CASSFKDRGRGEQFF.